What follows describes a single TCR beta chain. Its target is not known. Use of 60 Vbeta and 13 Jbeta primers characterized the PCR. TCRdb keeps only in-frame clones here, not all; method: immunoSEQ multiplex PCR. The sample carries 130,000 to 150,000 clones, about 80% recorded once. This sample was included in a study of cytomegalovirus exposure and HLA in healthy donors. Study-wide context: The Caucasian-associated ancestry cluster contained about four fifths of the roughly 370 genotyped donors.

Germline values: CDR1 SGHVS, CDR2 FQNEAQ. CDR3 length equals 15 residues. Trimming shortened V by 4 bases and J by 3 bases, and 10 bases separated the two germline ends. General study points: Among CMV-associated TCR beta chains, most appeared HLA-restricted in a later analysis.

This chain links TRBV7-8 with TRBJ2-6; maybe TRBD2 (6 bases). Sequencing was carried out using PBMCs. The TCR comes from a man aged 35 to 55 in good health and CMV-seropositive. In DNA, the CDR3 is TGTGCCAGCAGCTCGGGAGTAAGTGGGGCCAACGTCCTGACTTTC. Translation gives CASSSGVSGANVLTF.